The sample holds many counts of the clone carrying this TCR beta chain. What it binds is unknown. CDR3 length: 12 residues. CDR1 is MNHNS, CDR2 SASEGT, per germline. J lost 2 bases, V lost 10 bases, and 4 bases had no gene match. TCRdb used MiXCR to reprocess the reads, holding one entry per CDR3 protein. The profile covers 100,000 to 150,000 distinct CDR3 sequences, with 20% to 30% appearing a single time and approximately 35% taken by the ten largest. This entry comes from a study of T cell repertoires in cytomegalovirus infection. Study background: CMV infection together with matching HLA type was indicated by public TCR beta signatures. General study results and limits: Identification of carriers of CMV plus the relevant HLA was achieved through cumulative public TCR beta family frequency. There were HLA-C-restricted CMV-specific TCR beta clonotypes dominating the ex vivo response.

The sequenced sample was PBMCs, sequenced either directly or after in vitro stimulation (not recorded which). The receptor comes from a human donor in good health (CMV status not recorded). Some clones in this sample may be carry-over from other donors' samples. The V gene is TRBV6-1, the J gene TRBJ1-2, with TRBD1 matching over 7 bases. For the CDR3, the DNA is TGTGCCATTCTGGACAGGAACTATGGCTACACCTTC. It encodes CAILDRNYGYTF.